The rows below give T cell receptor beta chains drawn from one sample of a study of blood T cell repertoires in COVID-19. Profiled with immunoSEQ multiplex PCR; TCRdb holds only in-frame clones, not every one. Among under 150,000 clones, roughly 82% were seen once, and the ten largest hold roughly 14%. The sequencing sample was made of peripheral blood. The receptor set was obtained from an elderly man with acute or convalescent COVID-19. Each CDR3 is given without its conserved first and last residue.

ASSDRLNTGELF	TRBV9	TRBJ2-2
ASSTYRTLNTEAF	TRBV6-5	TRBJ1-1
ASSYSLTGTGKLYGYT	TRBV6-2/TRBV6-3	TRBJ1-2
ASSLDRNQETQY	TRBV28	TRBJ2-5
ASSQDREDGYT	TRBV5-4	TRBJ1-2
ASSLAHNTGTYEQY	TRBV7-6	TRBJ2-7
ASTRVTPDSGTEAF	TRBV19	TRBJ1-1
ASQGPNTEAF	TRBV27	TRBJ1-1
ASSLEVTDTQY	TRBV12-3/TRBV12-4	TRBJ2-3
ASSPWVGQGANQPQH	TRBV6-2/TRBV6-3	TRBJ1-5
ASRTERNTEAF	TRBV6-6	TRBJ1-1
ASSPQETQY	TRBV6-6	TRBJ2-5
ATSEEQGNQPQH	TRBV24-1	TRBJ1-5
ASSLPPKGPGELF	TRBV7-6	TRBJ2-2
AWSVEVSSGANVLT	TRBV30	TRBJ2-6
ASSETRGGTQY	TRBV6-1	TRBJ2-3
ASSLAAGRGDTQY	TRBV5-1	TRBJ2-3
ASRGSVGVNEKLF	TRBV5-1	TRBJ1-4
ASSAISGNTIY	TRBV12-3/TRBV12-4	TRBJ1-3
SVETVGDTQY	TRBV29-1	TRBJ2-3
ASSLSGSVDSPLH	TRBV7-3	TRBJ1-6
ASSPTGAGGYT	TRBV5-5	TRBJ1-2
ASSLQGGDTQY	TRBV5-4	TRBJ2-3
ASSWKSGTPYEQY	TRBV5-4	TRBJ2-7
ASSLKGELPQH	TRBV11-2	TRBJ1-5
ASSQEQGADTQY	TRBV7-2	TRBJ2-3